Given below is one T cell receptor (beta chain) in context. The antigen it binds to is not known. The sample holds no much larger clone one base away, and base qualities are not on file. V is pared back by 2 bases and J by 8 bases, with 9 bases lying between the germline termini. Per the germline V gene, SGHDN is the CDR1 and FVKESK is the CDR2. The CDR3 numbers 12 residues from cysteine through phenylalanine. This entry keeps only the CDR3 DNA: 36 bases, framed from base 1. The data derive from a study of blood T cell repertoires in COVID-19 (dated by TCRdb to about 2020). Background for the entire study: Collaborator samples came from the United States, Italy and Spain and covered acute and convalescent phases of COVID-19. The samples were drawn from the first 160 participants of the ongoing ImmuneRACE study and from 950 to 1,500 subjects provided by 6 global collaborators. The prospective study material was composed of cDNA or gDNA derived from T cells, B-cell-depleted T cells, or PBMCs. The repertoires were released in a freely available public database intended as a resource for research on the immune response to SARS-CoV-2. The dataset comprised deeply sampled blood TCRbeta repertoires from subjects exposed to, actively infected with, or recovered from COVID-19. A de-identified subject ID, COVID-19 status, age in years and sex were almost always included in the sample metadata. HLA class I and class II types, where available, came from metadata supplied by the sample provider rather than from assay-based typing.

Each collaborating institution followed its own protocols to collect whole blood in K2EDTA tubes. Collaborator samples were shipped for TCRbeta analysis as frozen whole blood, isolated PBMCs, or DNA extracted from either sample type. Overall study outcomes, separate from this receptor: The amount of clinical and demographic metadata varied by source and participant and was provided uncurated.

TCRbeta CDR3 regions were amplified from genomic DNA using the immunoSEQ Assay, a bias-controlled multiplex PCR. The original pipeline was this. The number of nucleated cells in each sample was estimated from the amplification of reference gene primers within the assay. To quantify the absolute abundance of each unique TCRbeta CDR3 rearrangement, sequence reads were collapsed and filtered. For each sample, productive Simpson clonality was calculated by taking the square root of Simpson's diversity index across productive rearrangements. TCRdb provides this immuneACCESS table in a form limited to in-frame rearrangements. Some clones are lacking; in checked studies, under half of them reflect an unresolved V gene, and why the rest are absent is not known. The DNA was the basis for D and trimming; V, J and clone size are from that table. The sample table shows 240,000 or so clones, and roughly 80% are seen once. The top ten clonotypes cover approximately 3.5% of the sample.

The sequence came from a woman aged 18 to 35 with acute or convalescent COVID-19. The sample comprised peripheral blood. This receptor chain uses TRBV14 and TRBJ1-1, with an unclear D gene assignment. The DNA reads as follows: TGTGCCAGCAGCCAAACGTTAACAGAAGCTTTCTTT. Translated, this gives CASSQTLTEAFF. When the CDR3 is completed using the reference TRBV14 and TRBJ1-1 genes on either side, the full variable domain is EAGVTQFPSHSVIEKGQTVTLRCDPISGHDNLYWYRRVMGKEIKFLLHFVKESKQDESGMPNNRFLAERTGGTYSTLKVQPAELEDSGVYFCASSQTLTEAFFGQGTRLTVV.